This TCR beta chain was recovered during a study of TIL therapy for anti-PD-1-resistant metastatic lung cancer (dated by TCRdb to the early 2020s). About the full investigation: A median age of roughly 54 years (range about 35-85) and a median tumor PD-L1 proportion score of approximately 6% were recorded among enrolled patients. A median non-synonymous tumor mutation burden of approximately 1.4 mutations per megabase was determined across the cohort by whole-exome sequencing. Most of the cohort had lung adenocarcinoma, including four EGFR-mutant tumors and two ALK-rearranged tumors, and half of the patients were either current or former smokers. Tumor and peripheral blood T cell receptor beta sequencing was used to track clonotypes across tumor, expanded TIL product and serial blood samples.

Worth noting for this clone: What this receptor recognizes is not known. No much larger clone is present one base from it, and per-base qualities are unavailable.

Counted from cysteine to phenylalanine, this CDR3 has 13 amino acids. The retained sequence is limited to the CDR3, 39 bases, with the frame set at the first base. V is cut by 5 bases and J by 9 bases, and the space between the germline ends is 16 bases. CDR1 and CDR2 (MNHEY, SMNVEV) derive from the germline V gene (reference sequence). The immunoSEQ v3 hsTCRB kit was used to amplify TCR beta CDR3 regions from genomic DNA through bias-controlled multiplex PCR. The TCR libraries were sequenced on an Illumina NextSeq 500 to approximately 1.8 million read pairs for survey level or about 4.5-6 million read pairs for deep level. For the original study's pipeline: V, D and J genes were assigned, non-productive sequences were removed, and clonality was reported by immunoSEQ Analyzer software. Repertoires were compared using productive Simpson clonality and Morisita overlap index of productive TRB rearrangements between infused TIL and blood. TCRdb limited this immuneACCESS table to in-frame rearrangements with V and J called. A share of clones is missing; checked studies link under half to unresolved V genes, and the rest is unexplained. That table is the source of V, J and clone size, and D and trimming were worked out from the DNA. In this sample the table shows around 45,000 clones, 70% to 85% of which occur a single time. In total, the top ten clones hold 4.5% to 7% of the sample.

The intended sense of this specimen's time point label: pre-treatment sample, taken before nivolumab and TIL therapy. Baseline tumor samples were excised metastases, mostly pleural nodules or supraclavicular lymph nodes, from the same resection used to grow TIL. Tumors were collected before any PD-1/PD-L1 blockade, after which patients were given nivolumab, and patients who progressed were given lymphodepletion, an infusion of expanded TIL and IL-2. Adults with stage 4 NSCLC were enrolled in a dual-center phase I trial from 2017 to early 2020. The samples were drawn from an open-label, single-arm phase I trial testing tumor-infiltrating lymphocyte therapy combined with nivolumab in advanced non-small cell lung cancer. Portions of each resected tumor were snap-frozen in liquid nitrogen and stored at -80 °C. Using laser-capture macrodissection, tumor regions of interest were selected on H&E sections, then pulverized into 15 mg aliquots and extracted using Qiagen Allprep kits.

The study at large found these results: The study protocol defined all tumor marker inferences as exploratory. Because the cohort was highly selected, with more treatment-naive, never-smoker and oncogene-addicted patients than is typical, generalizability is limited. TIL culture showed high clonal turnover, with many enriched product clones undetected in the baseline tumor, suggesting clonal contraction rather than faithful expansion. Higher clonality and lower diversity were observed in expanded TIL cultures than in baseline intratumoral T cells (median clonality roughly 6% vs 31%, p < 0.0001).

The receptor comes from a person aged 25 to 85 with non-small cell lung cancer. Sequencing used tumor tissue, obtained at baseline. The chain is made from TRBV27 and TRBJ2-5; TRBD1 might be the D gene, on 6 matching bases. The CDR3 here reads CASSPTSQGPQYF. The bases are TGTGCCAGCAGTCCCACTAGTCAGGGGCCCCAGTACTTC.